The 12 T cell receptor beta chains below were found in one sample sequenced in a study of human T cells and chemical hapten exposure (dated by TCRdb to about 2021). The library relied on RACE. The sequencer listed for this sample is NextSeq 500. Using fastp at Q25 and MiXCR, TCRdb reprocessed the public reads and kept productive beta chains. Rows merge per CDR3 protein into single entries with the most common DNA and genes. Within this sample are 65,000 or so distinct CDR3 sequences, with approximately 6.5% of them counted one time only. The top ten clonotypes cover roughly 3.5% of the sample. The time point tag for this specimen amounts to: healthy volunteer bleed at 6 weeks. Unfractionated whole blood was collected in Tempus Blood RNA tubes, and total RNA was extracted from that blood. What was sequenced was whole blood. Source of these receptors: a female donor in good health. Some clones in this sample may be carry-over from other donors' samples.

This clonotype has a count of ten or more. V and J are TRBV6-5 and TRBJ1-4; D is undetermined. The V gene lost 7 bases and the J gene lost 0 bases, with 9 bases spanning the gap. The germline gives CDR1 MNHEY, CDR2 SVGAGI. This CDR3 has 14 residues. CDR3 in DNA: TGTGCCAGCACCGCAACCGCAACTAATGAAAAACTGTTTTTT. This sequence encodes CASTATATNEKLFF.

This clonotype was picked up a small number of times. V and J are TRBV6-1 and TRBJ2-1; 10 nucleotides line up with TRBD2. Germline lookup yields CDR1 MNHNS and CDR2 SASEGT. The CDR3 runs 14 residues. The V gene end was trimmed by 8 bases and the J gene end by 3 bases; junction bases not matched to a gene: 4. The CDR3 sequence is CASRLAGVYNEQFF. The CDR3 DNA sequence: TGTGCCAGCCGACTAGCGGGCGTCTACAATGAGCAGTTCTTC.

This clonotype was observed many times. The chain uses TRBV28 and TRBJ2-5; D is possibly TRBD1 (6 bases). This CDR3 has 18 residues. Trimming took off 3 bases at V and 1 base at J, with 21 bases between the two ends. Germline V gene sequence: CDR1 MDHEN, CDR2 SYDVKM. Here the CDR3 reads CASSFGRWGQESQETQYF. CDR3 nucleotides: TGTGCCAGCAGTTTCGGAAGGTGGGGGCAGGAAAGCCAAGAGACCCAGTACTTC.

This clonotype has at least ten counts. The V and J genes are TRBV30 and TRBJ2-2, with TRBD2 matching 7 bases. Germline trimming cut 8 bases from V and 6 bases from J; bases unmatched to any gene: 3. Germline V gene lookup returns CDR1 GTSNPN and CDR2 SVGIG (reference sequence). The CDR3 spans 11 residues. CDR3 nucleotide sequence: TGTGCCATTGGGGGGGCCGGGGAGCTGTTTTTT. It codes for CAIGGAGELFF.

Only a few counts were recorded for this clonotype. The genes are TRBV28 and TRBJ1-1; 9 bases map to TRBD1. Germline V gene lookup returns CDR1 MDHEN and CDR2 SYDVKM. V gave up 4 bases and J gave up 5 bases; unmatched junction bases: 14. This CDR3 region has 17 residues. This CDR3 is CASSSPAPGTGTTEAFF. The DNA of the CDR3 is TGTGCCAGCAGTTCCCCCGCCCCCGGGACAGGGACGACTGAAGCTTTCTTT.

This clonotype was detected ten times or more. The chain couples TRBV7-2 to TRBJ2-2; the D gene is possibly TRBD2 (6 bases). V was clipped by 1 base and J by 7 bases, with 7 bases between them. Germline loops: CDR1 SGHTA, CDR2 FQGNSA. This CDR3 is 13 amino acids long. CDR3: CASSLGRVGELFF. The CDR3 nucleotides read TGTGCCAGCAGCTTAGGGAGGGTCGGGGAGCTGTTTTTT.

This clonotype was detected many times. The V and J genes are TRBV27 and TRBJ2-6; 8 bases fit TRBD1. In germline, CDR1 is MNHEY, CDR2 SMNVEV (reference sequence). J lost 2 bases, V lost 5 bases, and 2 bases had no gene match. This CDR3 has 15 residues. The CDR3 sequence is CASSLQGAGANVLTF. CDR3 bases: TGTGCCAGCAGTCTACAGGGGGCTGGGGCCAACGTCCTGACTTTC.

At least ten counts were recorded for this clonotype. The chain joins TRBV6-2 or TRBV6-3 to TRBJ2-3; the match to TRBD2 covers 13 bases. The CDR3 has 16 amino acids. With 6 bases clipped from V and 4 bases from J, the junction kept 7 bases outside the gene matches. Germline CDR1 is MNHEY and CDR2 is SVGEGT. The CDR3 region is CASSNSGLAGSDTQYF. The CDR3 nucleotides are TGTGCCAGCAGCAACTCGGGACTAGCGGGGTCAGATACGCAGTATTTT.

In its sample, this clonotype was seen many times. The CDR3 nucleotides are TGTGCCAGCAGTGATCGGGGGGGAAGGAGCATTCAGTACTTC. It specifies CASSDRGGRSIQYF. The chain couples TRBV6-1 to TRBJ2-4; 8 bases are shared with TRBD2. CDR3 length: 14 amino acids. The germline CDR1 and CDR2 sequences are MNHNS and SASEGT. Trimming at V came to 3 bases and at J to 9 bases, leaving 7 bases not matched to a gene.

This clonotype was counted at least ten times. This chain connects TRBV13 to TRBJ2-4, with D possibly TRBD1 on 5 matching bases. Germline loops: CDR1 PRHDT, CDR2 FYEKMQ (reference sequence). V lost 5 bases and J lost 4, with 12 bases in between. The CDR3 consists of 14 residues. In DNA form, the CDR3 reads TGTGCCAGCAGCGCCAGGGCCCTTAAAAACATTCAGTACTTC. The encoded protein is CASSARALKNIQYF. The variable domain in full, with the rest retrieved from reference TRBV13 and TRBJ2-4, is AAGVIQSPRHLIKEKRETATLKCYPIPRHDTVYWYQQGPGQDPQFLISFYEKMQSDKGSIPDRFSAQQFSDYHSELNMSSLELGDSALYFCASSARALKNIQYFGAGTRLSVL.

Ten or more counts support this clonotype. The V gene is TRBV28, the J gene TRBJ2-7; tentative D call: TRBD2 (6 bases). This CDR3 is built from 15 residues. Germline lookup yields CDR1 MDHEN and CDR2 SYDVKM. Trimming removed 6 bases from V and 7 bases from J, with 22 bases in between. CDR3 sequence reads: CASSVGPSAYAEQYF. The CDR3 DNA sequence: TGTGCCAGCAGCGTAGGTCCTAGCGCCTACGCTGAGCAGTACTTC. Supplemented by reference TRBV28 and TRBJ2-7, the full variable domain reads DVKVTQSSRYLVKRTGEKVFLECVQDMDHENMFWYRQDPGLGLRLIYFSYDVKMKEKGDIPEGYSVSREKKERFSLILESASTNQTSMYLCASSVGPSAYAEQYFGPGTRLTVT.

This clonotype has more than one count but fewer than ten. This may arise from a read error, as a much more abundant clone is one base away. The chain carries TRBV20-1 and TRBJ1-5; maybe TRBD1 (5 bases). Per the germline V gene, CDR1 is DFQATT and CDR2 is SNEGSKA (reference sequence). The CDR3 length is 14 residues. The CDR3 is CSALGGYSNQPQNF. The CDR3 coding sequence is TGCAGTGCCCTGGGGGGGTATAGCAATCAGCCCCAGAATTTT.